This T cell receptor beta chain was retrieved from a study of cytomegalovirus exposure and HLA in healthy donors. General observations from the study: Available immune exposure information was restricted to CMV serostatus only.

The PCR was carried out with 60 Vbeta primers and 13 Jbeta primers. The table came from immunoSEQ multiplex PCR; TCRdb's copy has only in-frame clones and leaves some out. The repertoire includes over 150,000 clones, approximately 75% of them detected once, and 1.5% to 2% sits in the top ten. Germline V gene lookup returns CDR1 KGHSH and CDR2 LQKENI. V was pared by 6 bases and J by 5 bases, with 3 bases of the junction left unmatched. CDR3 length: 12 residues. Note on this clone: Its antigen remains unknown.

The rearrangement links TRBV18 to TRBJ1-1; TRBD1 agrees at 7 bases. This sequence originates from a young woman in good health and CMV-seronegative. The sequencing input was PBMCs. DNA of the CDR3: TGTGCCAGCTCTCCGGACAGGACTGAAGCTTTCTTT. It is translated as CASSPDRTEAFF.